This T cell receptor (beta chain) was profiled in a study of blood T cell repertoires in COVID-19. The repertoire was sequenced with immunoSEQ multiplex PCR; TCRdb's copy has only in-frame clones and lacks some. The sample records 250,000 or so clones, around 89% being singletons. Germline V gene lookup returns CDR1 SGHRS and CDR2 YFSETQ. Germline trimming cut 4 bases from V and 5 bases from J; bases unmatched to any gene: 5. This CDR3 has 14 amino acids. This rearrangement joins TRBV5-1 to TRBJ1-4; 7 bases fit TRBD1. Material: peripheral blood. The receptor comes from a man between 25 and 39 years old with COVID-19, enrolled during active disease. The CDR3 DNA follows: TGCGCCAGCAGCCGGGACAGCTTGAATGAAAAACTGTTTTTT. Protein product: CASSRDSLNEKLFF. Full variable domain (outside the CDR3, taken from reference TRBV5-1 and TRBJ1-4): KAGVTQTPRYLIKTRGQQVTLSCSPISGHRSVSWYQQTPGQGLQFLFEYFSETQRNKGNFPGRFSGRQFSNSRSEMNVSTLELGDSALYLCASSRDSLNEKLFFGSGTQLSVL.